Listed below are T cell receptor beta chains from one sample, sequenced in a study of tumor-infiltrating lymphocytes in primary liver carcinoma. TCRdb re-called the multiplex PCR reads through MiXCR, storing one row per CDR3 protein. The top ten clones hold 9% of a sample with approximately 300,000 distinct CDR3 sequences, less than 75% of them seen once. Sequencing was performed on peripheral blood. The receptors stem from a middle-aged man with primary liver carcinoma and hepatitis B virus infection. Each CDR3 is given with its conserved first and last residue. D genes are given only for firm matches. Clone size is stated in some rows and not others, as once, few, many or a class when expanded.

v_call,j_call,clone_size,d_call,cdr3_nt,cdr3_aa
TRBV29-1,TRBJ1-2,many,NA,TGCAGCGTTGAAGTTTCGGGGGCGGGTGGCTACACCTTC,CSVEVSGAGGYTF
TRBV6-2/TRBV6-3,TRBJ2-7,many,NA,TGTGCCAGCAGTTACGGAGGGAGTGGTGAGCAGTACTTC,CASSYGGSGEQYF
TRBV4-1,TRBJ2-3,many,TRBD2,TGCGCCAGCAGCCAAGAATGGGGGGGTGGCACAGATACGCAGTATTTT,CASSQEWGGGTDTQYF
TRBV11-1,TRBJ2-1,NA,TRBD2,TGTGTCAGCAGCTTAGCGCGGGGGAGCCGAAGCTCCTACAATGAGCAGTTCTTC,CVSSLARGSRSSYNEQFF
TRBV12-3/TRBV12-4,TRBJ1-1,NA,NA,TGTGCCAGTACGGGACACGGCGGTGAAACTTCCTTT,CASTGHGGETSF
TRBV6-6,TRBJ2-5,NA,NA,TGTGCCAGCACTATGAGGCCGGAGACCCATTACTTC,CASTMRPETHYF
TRBV6-6,TRBJ1-4,NA,NA,TGTGCCAGCAGTTACGGGCAGGCCAATGAAAAACTGTTTTTT,CASSYGQANEKLFF
TRBV14,TRBJ2-5,many,TRBD1,TGTGCCAGCAGCCAAAACAGGGGGCGAGAGACCCAGTACTTC,CASSQNRGRETQYF
TRBV6-2/TRBV6-3,TRBJ1-5,NA,NA,TGTGCCAGCAGCGAACAGGGAATAGGCAATCAGCCCCAGCATTTT,CASSEQGIGNQPQHF
TRBV2,TRBJ2-2,NA,NA,TGTGCCTCCAACAGGGACACGAACACCGGGGAGCTGTTTTTT,CASNRDTNTGELFF
TRBV30,TRBJ2-1,NA,NA,TGTGCCTCTAATGAATACAATGAGCAGTTCTTC,CASNEYNEQFF
TRBV11-3,TRBJ2-1,NA,NA,TGTGCCAACAGCTTAACGGTCCGAGGGGGGGACAATGAGCAATTCTTC,CANSLTVRGGDNEQFF
TRBV5-1,TRBJ2-1,few,NA,TGCGCCAGCAGCTTGGTTGGGGAGCCCTACAATGAGCAGTTCTTC,CASSLVGEPYNEQFF
TRBV5-1,TRBJ2-3,few,NA,TGCGCCAGCAGCTTTGGGACCGGGCTTGGAGATACGCAGTATTTT,CASSFGTGLGDTQYF
TRBV5-5,TRBJ2-5,NA,NA,TGTGCCAGCAGCGCCTCCCAAGAGACCCGGTACTTC,CASSASQETRYF
TRBV11-2,TRBJ2-5,NA,NA,TGTGCCAGCAGCTACGGGACAACCCAAGAGACCCAGTACTTC,CASSYGTTQETQYF
TRBV11-2,TRBJ2-7,NA,NA,TGTGCCAGCAGCTTAGAACCTAGTGGGGACTGGGTCGAGCAGTACTTC,CASSLEPSGDWVEQYF
TRBV11-2,TRBJ2-3,NA,TRBD1,TGTACCAGCAGCCTACAGGGGATTGATACGCAGTATTTC,CTSSLQGIDTQYF
TRBV29-1,TRBJ1-1,NA,NA,TGCAGCGACGAACCTAACACCGAAGCTTTCTTT,CSDEPNTEAFF
TRBV12-3/TRBV12-4,TRBJ1-6,many,TRBD1,TGTGCCAGCAGTTTCTCAGGGGGTAATTCACCCCTCCACTTT,CASSFSGGNSPLHF
TRBV6-5,TRBJ2-5,many,TRBD1,TGTGCCAGCAGTAGAGGACAGGACCGACAAGAGACCCAGTACTTC,CASSRGQDRQETQYF
TRBV6-6,TRBJ2-6,NA,NA,TGTGCCAGCAGCGATAAGTCGGCTGGGGTCAACGTCCTGACTTTC,CASSDKSAGVNVLTF
TRBV6-1,TRBJ2-7,NA,NA,TGTGCCAGCGGTGTGGGAGATGAGCAGTACTTC,CASGVGDEQYF
TRBV28,TRBJ2-3,many,NA,TGTGCCAGCATGAGTAATACAGATACGCAGTATTTT,CASMSNTDTQYF
TRBV11-2,TRBJ2-3,NA,TRBD2,TGTGCCAGCGGCTCCCAAGGTAGACTAGCGGGGTCTGGAGATACGCAGTATTTT,CASGSQGRLAGSGDTQYF
TRBV6-5,TRBJ2-7,NA,TRBD2,TGTGCCAGCAGTTCTTCCAGGACTAGCGGTTCCTACGAGCAGTACTTC,CASSSSRTSGSYEQYF
TRBV6-2/TRBV6-3,TRBJ2-1,NA,NA,TGTGCCAGCAGTTACGGACGCCGTATTAGCCTATTAGAGCAGTTCTTC,CASSYGRRISLLEQFF
TRBV12-3/TRBV12-4,TRBJ1-1,NA,NA,TGTGCCAGCAGCGGACCGACAGTGACGAACACTGAAGCTTTCTTT,CASSGPTVTNTEAFF
TRBV30,TRBJ2-1,few,NA,TGTGCCTGGAGTAAAGGACTCTCCTACAATGAGCAGTTCTTC,CAWSKGLSYNEQFF
TRBV10-2,TRBJ2-3,NA,NA,TGCGCCAGCAGTGTCTCAGGGGAGGGGAGGACAGATACGCAGTATTTT,CASSVSGEGRTDTQYF
TRBV4-2,TRBJ2-5,NA,TRBD2,TGTGCCACCAGCCTGGCAGGACTAGAGGAGATCCAGTACTTC,CATSLAGLEEIQYF
TRBV11-1,TRBJ2-5,NA,TRBD1,TGTACCAGTACCCCCGGGACAGGGGTAGAGACCCAGTGCTTC,CTSTPGTGVETQCF
TRBV28,TRBJ1-5,few,NA,TGTGCCAGCTGTTTGAGCAGGAGCAATCAGCCCCAGCATTTT,CASCLSRSNQPQHF
TRBV30,TRBJ1-5,NA,NA,TGTGCCCGGGGAAACAGGGAAAATCAGCCCCCGCAATTT,CARGNRENQPPQF
TRBV5-1,TRBJ2-1,NA,NA,TGCGCCAGCAGCTTGGGAGCGCAGGGCGGGGCTGAGCAGTTCTTC,CASSLGAQGGAEQFF
TRBV5-4,TRBJ2-3,NA,NA,TGTACCAGCAGCTTGGGGGGCACCCAGGGGACGCAGTATTTT,CTSSLGGTQGTQYF
TRBV13,TRBJ2-1,NA,NA,TGTGCCCGCAGCTCCGGGCCGGCCTTAAGCGAGCAGTTCTTC,CARSSGPALSEQFF
TRBV6-2/TRBV6-3,TRBJ2-7,once,TRBD2,TGTGCCAGCAGTTACTCGAGGGCTAGCGGGAACACGGTCGACGAGCAGTACTTC,CASSYSRASGNTVDEQYF
TRBV5-1,TRBJ2-3,NA,NA,TGCGCCAGCAGTTTGGACGGGGCTAGCACAGATACGCAGTATTTT,CASSLDGASTDTQYF
TRBV10-3,TRBJ1-4,NA,NA,TGTGCCATCTCGAATGGGGATACAACTAATGAAAAGCTGTTTTTT,CAISNGDTTNEKLFF